Listed here are 32 T cell receptor beta chains from one sample, sequenced in a study of OX40 agonist ivuxolimab in advanced cancers. Measured with immunoSEQ multiplex PCR; TCRdb has only the in-frame clones, and not every one. The sample yields some 41,000 clones, 85% seen once. The sequences come from CD4+ or CD8+ T cells sorted from blood, collected in a trial of the OX40 agonist ivuxolimab. The receptors stem from an adult with an advanced solid tumor such as melanoma, head and neck, liver or kidney cancer.

The chain employs TRBV27 and TRBJ2-2; 7 nucleotides align to TRBD2. The CDR3 spans 14 residues. The V and J ends lost 3 bases and 6 bases, in that order; junction bases with no gene match: 4. The germline V gene has CDR1 MNHEY and CDR2 SMNVEV (reference sequence). Here the CDR3 DNA reads TGTGCCAGCAGTTTGGGAGGGTTTGCCGGGGAGCTGTTTTTT. This encodes CASSLGGFAGELFF.

This chain uses TRBV7-9 with TRBJ1-4; a possible D gene is TRBD1 (6 bases). Between the trimmed V and J ends, which lost 4 bases and 3 bases, there was a span of 12 bases. This CDR3 has 15 residues. CDR1 SEHNR and CDR2 FQNEAQ come from the germline V gene (reference sequence). In nucleotides, the CDR3 is TGTGCCAGCAGCTCCGACGGGGGCTCTAATGAAAAACTGTTTTTT. It encodes CASSSDGGSNEKLFF.

The rearrangement uses TRBV2 and TRBJ2-7; D remains unclear. The V end lost 5 bases, the J end lost 3 bases, and 8 bases lay between the germline ends. CDR1 and CDR2 from the germline V gene are SNHLY and FYNNEI. The CDR3 extends over 12 amino acids. CDR3 loop: CASSQIYYEQYF. Here the CDR3 DNA reads TGTGCCAGCAGTCAGATCTACTACGAGCAGTACTTC.

CDR3 sequence: CASSQVGTEAFF. The CDR3 DNA reads as TGCGCCAGCAGCCAAGTCGGAACTGAAGCTTTCTTT. The V and J genes are TRBV4-3 and TRBJ1-1; unclear D gene. The germline V gene encodes CDR1 LGHNA and CDR2 YSLEER. This CDR3 has 12 residues. V was cut by 1 base and J by 5 bases, with 5 bases left in between.

Here the CDR3 DNA reads TGTGCCAGCAGCCCCCGTAGGATTAGCACAGATACGCAGTATTTT. Amino acids: CASSPRRISTDTQYF. V gene TRBV14 combines with J gene TRBJ2-3; no clear D. CDR1 is SGHDN, CDR2 FVKESK, per germline. V lost 4 bases to trimming and J lost 0 bases, with 11 bases between them. The CDR3 consists of 15 residues.

The chain joins TRBV11-3 to TRBJ1-1; D uncertain. Germline-derived CDR1 and CDR2 are SGHNT and YENEEA. V dropped 5 bases and J dropped 1 base, with 14 bases sitting between them. CDR3 size: 15 residues. In DNA form, the CDR3 reads TGTGCCAGCAGCCTTAGTCCGCGGGAGAACACTGAAGCTTTCTTT. Encoded protein: CASSLSPRENTEAFF.

This clone showed up just once. The V gene is TRBV9, the J gene TRBJ1-2; 9 positions match TRBD1. The CDR3 consists of 14 residues. Trimming took 3 bases from V and 3 from J; bases not matched to a gene: 3. Germline V gene sequence: CDR1 SGDLS, CDR2 YYNGEE. The CDR3 DNA follows: TGTGCCAGCAGCGGGACAGGGGTTTACTATGGCTACACCTTC. It yields the protein CASSGTGVYYGYTF.

This chain uses TRBV28 with TRBJ1-5, with no clear D. CDR1 is MDHEN and CDR2 is SYDVKM in the germline V gene. The V gene lost 5 bases and the J gene lost 4 bases, with 12 bases spanning the gap. This CDR3 contains 14 residues. In DNA form, the CDR3 reads TGTGCCAGCAGTCCCGAGGGCGGGAATCAGCCCCAGCATTTT. This sequence encodes CASSPEGGNQPQHF.

The chain links TRBV5-1 to TRBJ2-3, with D tentatively TRBD1 (6 bases). Germline V CDR1 and CDR2: SGHRS, YFSETQ. V lost 3 bases and J 3 bases, leaving 11 bases between the germline ends. This CDR3 region has 14 residues. The CDR3 loop is CASSSGQQTDTQYF. The CDR3 DNA reads TGCGCCAGCAGCTCCGGACAGCAGACAGATACGCAGTATTTT. Complete variable domain (other parts from reference TRBV5-1 and TRBJ2-3): KAGVTQTPRYLIKTRGQQVTLSCSPISGHRSVSWYQQTPGQGLQFLFEYFSETQRNKGNFPGRFSGRQFSNSRSEMNVSTLELGDSALYLCASSSGQQTDTQYFGPGTRLTVL.

There are a few counts of this clone. V and J are TRBV29-1 and TRBJ2-7, with 8 bases aligning to TRBD2. The V gene end was trimmed by 3 bases and the J gene end by 1 base; junction bases not matched to a gene: 8. This CDR3 has 15 residues. CDR1 and CDR2 from the germline V gene are SQVTM and ANQGSEA. The DNA of the CDR3 is TGCAGCGTTGATGGGACTAGATTTGGATCCTACGAGCAGTACTTC. This encodes CSVDGTRFGSYEQYF.

This clone was seen more than once but under ten times. The chain is built from TRBV7-2 and TRBJ2-1, with D possibly called TRBD1 or TRBD2 (6 bases each). V was cut by 1 base and J by 8 bases, with 18 bases left in between. Germline V gene sequence: CDR1 SGHTA, CDR2 FQGNSA. This CDR3 has 16 amino acids. CDR3 sequence reads: CASSLGGAMADYEQFF. The CDR3 coding sequence is TGTGCCAGCAGCTTAGGGGGGGCGATGGCTGACTATGAGCAGTTCTTC.

J is TRBJ2-7 and V is TRBV4-2; TRBD2 aligns across 13 bases. V lost 0 bases and J lost 2; bases outside the gene matches: 10. The germline V gene has CDR1 LGHNA and CDR2 YNFKEQ. CDR3 length: 19 residues. The CDR3 DNA follows: TGTGCCAGCAGCCAAGATCCCGGACTAGCGGGAGCCGCCACCTACGAGCAGTACTTC. This codes for CASSQDPGLAGAATYEQYF.

The genes are TRBV11-2 and TRBJ2-1, with D maybe TRBD2 (5 bases). CDR1 is SGHAT and CDR2 is FQNNGV in the germline V gene. This CDR3 has 11 amino acids. Trimming removed 5 bases at V and 15 bases at J, with 14 bases between. The CDR3 DNA reads TGTGCCAGCAGCCTCTCACAAGGAGGGTTCTTC. Translation: CASSLSQGGFF.

This clone has a single count. V and J are TRBV18 and TRBJ2-7; D could derive from TRBD1 or TRBD2 (5 bases each). The CDR3 is 13 amino acids. Trimming left V 2 bases short and J 2 bases short, with 7 bases between. Germline V gives CDR1 KGHSH, CDR2 LQKENI. CDR3 amino acids: CASSPGDPYEQYF. DNA for the CDR3: TGTGCCAGCTCACCAGGGGACCCCTACGAGCAGTACTTC.

The chain employs TRBV7-6 and TRBJ2-1; possible D gene TRBD1, 6 bases. Trimming took off 1 base at V and 8 bases at J, with 15 bases between the two ends. The CDR3 is 15 residues long. Germline V gene lookup returns CDR1 SGHVS and CDR2 FNYEAQ. CDR3 amino acids: CASSLVAGVGYEQFF. Here the CDR3 DNA reads TGTGCCAGCAGCTTAGTCGCAGGGGTGGGCTATGAGCAGTTCTTC.

This clone has a single count. The V gene is TRBV6-5, the J gene TRBJ1-1; D unclear. From germline, CDR1 is MNHEY and CDR2 SVGAGI. The CDR3 covers 12 residues. Trimming cost V 6 bases and J 2 bases, with 7 bases left between them. The CDR3 bases are TGTGCCAGCAGCCCTTCAAACACTGAAGCTTTCTTT. This codes for CASSPSNTEAFF.

The V and J genes are TRBV10-3 and TRBJ2-1; perhaps D is TRBD1 or TRBD2 (6 bases each). This CDR3 is 17 amino acids long. Germline V gives CDR1 ENHRY, CDR2 SYGVKD. The ends were cut back, 0 bases at V and 8 bases at J, with 20 bases in the middle. This chain's CDR3 is CAISESVTGALLDEQFF. CDR3 bases: TGTGCCATCAGTGAGTCGGTTACGGGGGCCCTGTTAGATGAGCAGTTCTTC.

This chain joins TRBV6-5 and TRBJ1-2; D is ambiguous. The germline V gene encodes CDR1 MNHEY and CDR2 SVGAGI. This CDR3 is built from 15 residues. Trimming shortened V by 4 bases and J by 0 bases, and 12 bases separated the two germline ends. The CDR3 DNA follows: TGTGCCAGCAGTTTTGGCTATACAGCTAACTATGGCTACACCTTC. Translation gives CASSFGYTANYGYTF.

This clone was picked up one time. The V call is TRBV7-2, the J call TRBJ2-3; 9 nucleotides agree with TRBD2. With V trimmed by 4 bases and J by 10 bases, 12 bases remained unmatched. The CDR3 covers 15 residues. The germline CDR1 and CDR2 sequences are SGHTA and FQGNSA. The CDR3 here is CASSSASGRLIAQYF. CDR3 coding DNA: TGTGCCAGCAGCTCGGCCAGCGGGAGGCTCATCGCGCAGTATTTT.

A word on this clone: This may stem from a read error, because a much larger clone lies one nucleotide away. The J gene is TRBJ1-1, the V gene TRBV7-6; no clear D gene. The germline V gene encodes CDR1 SGHVS and CDR2 FNYEAQ. The CDR3 is 15 residues long. CDR3 bases: TGTGCCGGCAGCTTGTGGAACACCAGGAACACTGAAGCTTTCTTT. Protein: CAGSLWNTRNTEAFF.

This rearrangement joins TRBV7-6 to TRBJ2-1; 7 nucleotides line up with TRBD2. Germline CDR1 and CDR2: SGHVS and FNYEAQ. This CDR3 has 12 amino acids. V lost 9 bases, J lost 8 bases, and 7 bases stayed unmatched. The CDR3 DNA is TGTGCCAGTCTCGGGACTATGGATGAGCAGTTCTTC. Encoded protein: CASLGTMDEQFF.

The gene calls are TRBV28 and TRBJ2-3; D possibly corresponds to TRBD1 (6 bases). Between the trimmed V and J ends, which lost 4 bases and 8 bases, there was a span of 10 bases. The CDR3 consists of 12 residues. Germline V gives CDR1 MDHEN, CDR2 SYDVKM. The DNA for the CDR3 is TGTGCCAGCAGTTCCACAGGGTTTACGCAGTATTTT. Translation: CASSSTGFTQYF. Complete variable domain (other parts from reference TRBV28 and TRBJ2-3): DVKVTQSSRYLVKRTGEKVFLECVQDMDHENMFWYRQDPGLGLRLIYFSYDVKMKEKGDIPEGYSVSREKKERFSLILESASTNQTSMYLCASSSTGFTQYFGPGTRLTVL.

The V gene is TRBV7-9, the J gene TRBJ2-7; 7 bases map to TRBD1. The ends lost 5 bases at V and 5 bases at J; junction bases unmatched: 12. The CDR3 runs to 15 residues. CDR1 is SEHNR, CDR2 FQNEAQ, per germline (reference sequence). The CDR3 DNA follows: TGTGCCAGCAGCCCAAGGGGACAGATAGCCAACGAGCAGTACTTC. Protein: CASSPRGQIANEQYF. Full variable domain (rest looked up from reference TRBV7-9 and TRBJ2-7): DTGVSQNPRHKITKRGQNVTFRCDPISEHNRLYWYRQTLGQGPEFLTYFQNEAQLEKSRLLSDRFSAERPKGSFSTLEIQRTEQGDSAMYLCASSPRGQIANEQYFGPGTRLTVT.

This chain joins TRBV9 and TRBJ2-1; TRBD1 aligns across 7 bases. CDR3 length: 14 residues. The germline CDR1 and CDR2 sequences are SGDLS and YYNGEE. The trim removed 4 bases at V and 7 bases at J, leaving 8 bases unmatched. This CDR3 is CASSPRQGGNEQFF. The CDR3 DNA reads TGTGCCAGCAGCCCCCGACAGGGTGGGAATGAGCAGTTCTTC.

The genes are TRBV11-3 and TRBJ2-1, with TRBD1 matching over 8 bases. The CDR3 contains 16 residues. Germline V gene sequence: CDR1 SGHNT, CDR2 YENEEA. The junction had 14 bases not matched to a gene; V was cut back by 6 bases and J by 7 bases. This CDR3 reads CASRSPRTGNRNEQFF. CDR3 in DNA: TGTGCCAGCAGGTCCCCCAGGACAGGGAACAGGAATGAGCAGTTCTTC.

The rearrangement joins TRBV28 to TRBJ2-1; possibly TRBD2 for D (5 bases). Germline V gene data show CDR1 as MDHEN and CDR2 as SYDVKM. Trimming stripped 6 bases from V and 5 bases from J, with 14 bases between. This CDR3 has 14 amino acids. The CDR3 coding sequence is TGTGCCAGCAGCCCCTTCGGACTGAACAATGAGCAGTTCTTC. It encodes CASSPFGLNNEQFF. Looking up the rest from reference TRBV28 and TRBJ2-1 gives the full variable domain: DVKVTQSSRYLVKRTGEKVFLECVQDMDHENMFWYRQDPGLGLRLIYFSYDVKMKEKGDIPEGYSVSREKKERFSLILESASTNQTSMYLCASSPFGLNNEQFFGPGTRLTVL.

The rearrangement links TRBV4-3 to TRBJ2-1, with TRBD2 matching over 16 bases. Germline CDR1 and CDR2: LGHNA and YSLEER. Trimming removed 2 bases from V and 2 bases from J; junction bases left unmatched: 6. The CDR3 is 19 residues long. For the CDR3, the DNA is TGCGCCAGCAGCCAAACCCCGGGACTAGCGGGAGGGACCTACAATGAGCAGTTCTTC. Protein sequence: CASSQTPGLAGGTYNEQFF.

The chain recombines TRBV14 with TRBJ2-1; D is undetermined. V lost 3 bases and J lost 6, with 12 bases in between. This CDR3 has 14 residues. Germline lookup yields CDR1 SGHDN and CDR2 FVKESK. CDR3 in amino acids: CASSHVIGRNEQFF. CDR3 nucleotide sequence: TGTGCCAGCAGCCACGTTATAGGGCGCAATGAGCAGTTCTTC.

CDR3 in amino acids: CASSSTGSETQYF. In nucleotides, the CDR3 is TGTGCCAGCAGCTCGACAGGGTCGGAGACCCAGTACTTC. The rearrangement links TRBV5-4 to TRBJ2-5, with TRBD1 matching 7 bases. V was clipped by 3 bases and J by 5 bases; unmatched bases: 4. From germline, CDR1 is SGHNT and CDR2 YYREEE (reference sequence). The CDR3 covers 13 residues. The full variable domain, rest sourced from reference TRBV5-4 and TRBJ2-5, is ETGVTQSPTHLIKTRGQQVTLRCSSQSGHNTVSWYQQALGQGPQFIFQYYREEENGRGNFPPRFSGLQFPNYSSELNVNALELDDSALYLCASSSTGSETQYFGPGTRLLVL.

The V call is TRBV6-5, the J call TRBJ2-3, with 7 bases that match TRBD1. This CDR3 is 16 amino acids long. Trimming took 3 bases from V and 3 from J; bases not matched to a gene: 9. CDR1 and CDR2 (germline): MNHEY, SVGAGI. The CDR3 DNA reads TGTGCCAGCAGTTATGGACAGGATGAGGAGACAGATACGCAGTATTTT. Translation: CASSYGQDEETDTQYF.

V usage is TRBV27 and J usage is TRBJ2-7, with D possibly called TRBD1 or TRBD2 (5 bases each). This CDR3 contains 13 residues. Trimming removed 4 bases at V and 0 bases at J, with 7 bases between. Germline values: CDR1 MNHEY, CDR2 SMNVEV (reference sequence). The CDR3 sequence is CASSSGTSYEQYF. The CDR3 DNA is TGTGCCAGCAGTTCCGGGACCTCCTACGAGCAGTACTTC.

This rearrangement joins TRBV25-1 to TRBJ2-2, with D unresolved. Trimming cost V 0 bases and J 5 bases, with 4 bases left between them. The germline V gene has CDR1 MGHDK and CDR2 SYGVNS. There are 13 residues in the CDR3. The CDR3 here is CASSEYITGELFF. CDR3 DNA sequence: TGTGCCAGCAGTGAATATATAACCGGGGAGCTGTTTTTT.